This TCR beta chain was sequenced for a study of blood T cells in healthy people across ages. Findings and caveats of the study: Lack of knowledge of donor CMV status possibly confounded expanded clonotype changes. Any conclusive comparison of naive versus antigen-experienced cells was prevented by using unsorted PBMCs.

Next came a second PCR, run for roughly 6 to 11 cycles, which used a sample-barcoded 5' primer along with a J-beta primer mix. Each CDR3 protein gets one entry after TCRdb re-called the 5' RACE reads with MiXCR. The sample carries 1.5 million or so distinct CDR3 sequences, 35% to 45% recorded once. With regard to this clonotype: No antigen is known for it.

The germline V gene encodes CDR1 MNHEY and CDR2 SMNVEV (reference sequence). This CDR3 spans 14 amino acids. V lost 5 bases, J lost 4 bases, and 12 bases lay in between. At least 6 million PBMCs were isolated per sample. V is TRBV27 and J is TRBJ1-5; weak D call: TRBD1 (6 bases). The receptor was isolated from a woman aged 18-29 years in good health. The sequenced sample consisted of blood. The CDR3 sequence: CASSPGTPNQPQHF. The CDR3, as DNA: TGTGCCAGCAGTCCCGGGACACCAAATCAGCCCCAGCATTTT.